This T cell receptor (beta chain) originates from a study of blood T cell repertoires in COVID-19. Study at large: The samples span acute and convalescent COVID-19 from the United States, Italy and Spain.

As originally analysed: It was from reference gene primer amplification that nucleated cell counts were estimated. TCRdb keeps only in-frame clones here, not all; method: immunoSEQ multiplex PCR. That table is the source of V, J and clone size, and D and trimming were worked out from the DNA. Among 52,000 or so clones listed, more than 85% were seen once. The sample comprised peripheral blood. The sequence was obtained from a woman in her 70s with active COVID-19.

The CDR3 nucleotides read TGCGCCAGCAGTCCCTCCGGGGGTTACGAGCAGTACTTC. Amino acid sequence: CASSPSGGYEQYF. This chain joins TRBV10-1 and TRBJ2-7; weak D call: TRBD2 (6 bases). With 5 bases removed from V and 4 bases from J, the gap between germline ends came to 12 bases. CDR1 WNHNN and CDR2 SYGVQD come from the germline V gene (reference sequence). The CDR3 runs to 13 residues.